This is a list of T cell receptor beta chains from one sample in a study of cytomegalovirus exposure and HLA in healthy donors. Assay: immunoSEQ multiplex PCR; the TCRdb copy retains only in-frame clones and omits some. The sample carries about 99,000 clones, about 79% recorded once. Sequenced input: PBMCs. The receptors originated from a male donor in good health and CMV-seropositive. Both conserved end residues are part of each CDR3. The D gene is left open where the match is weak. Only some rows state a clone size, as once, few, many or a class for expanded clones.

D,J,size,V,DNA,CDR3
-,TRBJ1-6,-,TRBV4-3,TGCGCCAGCAGCCCGATCATTCAGGGCCGAAGCTCCTATAATTCACCCCTCCACTTT,CASSPIIQGRSSYNSPLHF
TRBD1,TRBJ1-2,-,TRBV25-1,TGTGCCAGCAGTGATCAGGACAGGGCCTATGGCTACACCTTC,CASSDQDRAYGYTF
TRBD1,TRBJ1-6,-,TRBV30,TGTGCCTGGAGTCGGGACAGGGAGGCTCCCCTCCACTTT,CAWSRDREAPLHF
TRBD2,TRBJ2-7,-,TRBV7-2,TGTGCCAGCAGCTCCCCTCGCCTAGCGGGTTTCGCCTACGAGCAGTACTTC,CASSSPRLAGFAYEQYF
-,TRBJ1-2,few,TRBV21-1,TGTGCCAGACGACGGAGGATTAACTATGGCTACACCTTC,CARRRRINYGYTF
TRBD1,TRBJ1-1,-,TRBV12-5,TGTGCTAGTGGTCTCAGGACAGGGGTGAACACTGAAGCTTTCTTT,CASGLRTGVNTEAFF
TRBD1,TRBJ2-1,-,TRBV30,TGTGCCTGGACTTCCCAGGGACAGGTTCAGTTCTTC,CAWTSQGQVQFF
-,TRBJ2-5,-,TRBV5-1,TGCGCCAGCAGCTTGGAGTCCCCCGCGGAGACCCAGTACTTC,CASSLESPAETQYF
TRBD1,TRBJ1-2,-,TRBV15,TGTGCCACCAGCAGAGGGGGGACAGGGGTGGTCTATGGCTACACCTTC,CATSRGGTGVVYGYTF
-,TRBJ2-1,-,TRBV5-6,TGTGCCAGCAGCATGGGAAGGGGGAGTGAGCAGTTCTTC,CASSMGRGSEQFF
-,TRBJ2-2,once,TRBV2,TGTGCCAGCAGTGAAGCGCTTCTGAAGGGGGCCGGGGAGCTGTTTTTT,CASSEALLKGAGELFF
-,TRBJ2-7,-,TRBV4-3,TGCGCCAGCAGCCAAGTTACTCAACCCCCCTACGAGCAGTACTTC,CASSQVTQPPYEQYF
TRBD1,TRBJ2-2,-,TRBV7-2,TGTGCCAGCAGCTCCAGGGGACAGGGAAACACCGGGGAGCTGTTTTTT,CASSSRGQGNTGELFF
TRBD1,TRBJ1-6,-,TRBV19,TGTGCCGGCGGGGACAGATCCTATAATTCACCCCTCCACTTT,CAGGDRSYNSPLHF
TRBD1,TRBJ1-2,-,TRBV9,TGTGCCAGCAGCGTAGGAGGGGACAGAATCGCATATGGCTACACCTTC,CASSVGGDRIAYGYTF
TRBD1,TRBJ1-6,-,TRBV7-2,TGTGCCAGCAGCCCTACAGGGGATTCACCCCTCCACTTT,CASSPTGDSPLHF
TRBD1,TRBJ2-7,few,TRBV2,TGTGCCAGCAGTGGTCAGGGGGCCCGTGGCTTC,CASSGQGARGF
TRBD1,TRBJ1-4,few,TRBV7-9,TGTGCCAGCAGCTTCGGACAGGCTAATGAAAAACTGTTTTTT,CASSFGQANEKLFF
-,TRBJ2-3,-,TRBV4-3,TGCGCCAGCAGCCCTCGACAGACTGATACGCAGTATTTT,CASSPRQTDTQYF
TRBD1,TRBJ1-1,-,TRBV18,TGTGCCAGCTCAGTAGGACAGGAAGGCTTAACTGAAGCTTTCTTT,CASSVGQEGLTEAFF
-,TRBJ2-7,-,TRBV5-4,TGTGCCAGCAGTTTGGTCCCTACTCAATCCTACGAGCAGTACTTC,CASSLVPTQSYEQYF
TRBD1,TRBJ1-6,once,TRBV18,TGTGCCAGCTCACCAAGAAGGACAGGGGAGATTGGAGCCAGCTCCTATAATTCACCCCTCCACTTT,CASSPRRTGEIGASSYNSPLHF